What follows are 30 T cell receptor beta chains derived from one specimen sequenced in a study of monozygotic twins with inflammatory bowel disease. TCRdb re-analyzed the 5' RACE reads; it lists each CDR3 protein once, without DNA. The sample's table shows fewer than 200,000 distinct CDR3 sequences. The sample comprised blood. Receptor source: a human donor with ulcerative colitis or Crohn's disease, or a healthy co-twin of an affected twin (not recorded which).

This chain uses TRBV20-1 with TRBJ1-5; TCRdb picks TRBD1, but there is no DNA to check that call. The CDR3 has 13 amino acids. Germline CDR1 DFQATT, CDR2 SNEGSKA (reference sequence). The chain's CDR3 is CSAGGLPGQPQHF.

This chain joins TRBV3-1 and TRBJ2-3; lacking DNA, the TRBD2 call made by TCRdb goes unchecked. Germline CDR1 LGHDT, CDR2 YNNKEL (reference sequence). The CDR3 runs to 16 residues. The CDR3 loop reads CASSLGTSGATDTQYF.

The chain employs TRBV6-1 and TRBJ2-4; the TCRdb call, TRBD2, lacks DNA for checking. Germline CDR1 reads MNHNS; CDR2 reads SASEGT. This CDR3 spans 16 amino acids. CDR3 region: CASTSGGPGTKNIQYF.

The J gene is TRBJ1-5, the V gene TRBV10-3; TCRdb lists TRBD1, though no DNA is available to test this call. Looked up from germline, CDR1 is ENHRY and CDR2 is SYGVKD. The CDR3 loop spans 15 amino acids. The CDR3 spells CAISESWGGGQPQHF.

V gene TRBV7-2 combines with J gene TRBJ2-7; the TCRdb D gene call, TRBD1, has no DNA to confirm it. Per germline, CDR1 SGHTA and CDR2 FQGNSA. The CDR3 totals 15 residues. The CDR3 loop reads CASSRDRGFSYEQYF. Filled out from reference TRBV7-2 and TRBJ2-7, the complete variable domain reads GAGVSQSPSNKVTEKGKDVELRCDPISGHTALYWYRQSLGQGLEFLIYFQGNSAPDKSGLPSDRFSAERTGGSVSTLTIQRTQQEDSAVYLCASSRDRGFSYEQYFGPGTRLTVT.

The chain has TRBV7-8 and TRBJ2-7; TCRdb reports TRBD2, a call that lacks DNA to check it against. Germline CDR1 is SGHVS and CDR2 is FQNEAQ. The length of the CDR3 is 15 residues. The chain's CDR3 is CASSPLSRGSYEQYF.

The CDR3 loop is CASSFGPLVSYEQYF. This sequence joins TRBV5-5 and TRBJ2-7; TCRdb's assignment of TRBD1 cannot be checked, as there is no DNA. Germline CDR1 reads SGHKS; CDR2 reads YYEKEE (reference sequence). CDR3 length: 15 residues. The full variable domain, completed using reference TRBV5-5 and TRBJ2-7, is DAGVTQSPTHLIKTRGQQVTLRCSPISGHKSVSWYQQVLGQGPQFIFQYYEKEERGRGNFPDRFSARQFPNYSSELNVNALLLGDSALYLCASSFGPLVSYEQYFGPGTRLTVT.

The J gene is TRBJ2-1, the V gene TRBV20-1; TCRdb's D call, TRBD1, is unchecked because there is no DNA. CDR1 and CDR2 (germline): DFQATT, SNEGSKA (reference sequence). The CDR3 covers 13 residues. The CDR3 protein is CSAPDRLYNEQFF.

The chain has TRBV11-3 and TRBJ2-1; TCRdb calls TRBD2, which cannot be checked without DNA. Germline lookup yields CDR1 SGHNT and CDR2 YENEEA. This CDR3 comprises 17 residues. The CDR3 sequence is CASSLRVAGAFRGEQFF.

V is TRBV6-2 or TRBV6-3 and J is TRBJ2-1; the D call from TCRdb, TRBD1, cannot be confirmed without DNA. The CDR3 consists of 15 residues. Germline V gene lookup returns CDR1 MNHEY and CDR2 SVGEGT. CDR3: CASSQGQGLYNEQFF.

The chain combines TRBV11-2 with TRBJ2-1; the D call of TRBD2 rests on TCRdb alone, since no DNA is present to check it. This CDR3 has 19 amino acids. Germline V CDR1 and CDR2: SGHAT, FQNNGV. This chain's CDR3 is CASSTKDSGRVKSYNEQFF.

V is TRBV12-3 or TRBV12-4 and J is TRBJ2-1. This CDR3 has 12 amino acids. The CDR3 sequence: CASRADFDEQFF.

V gene TRBV5-4 combines with J gene TRBJ1-4; as DNA is missing, the TRBD1 call by TCRdb cannot be tested. The CDR3 runs 16 residues. The germline V gene has CDR1 SGHNT and CDR2 YYREEE (reference sequence). The CDR3 sequence: CASSSGTVGLNEKLFF.

V usage is TRBV28 and J usage is TRBJ1-6; the TCRdb call, TRBD1, lacks DNA for checking. Germline lookup yields CDR1 MDHEN and CDR2 SYDVKM. CDR3 length equals 12 residues. CDR3 protein: CASKGAASPLHF.

The chain employs TRBV7-2 and TRBJ2-2. The CDR3 has 15 residues. CDR1 is SGHTA and CDR2 is FQGNSA in the germline V gene. Here the CDR3 reads CASSMRTVNTGELFF.

V and J are TRBV20-1 and TRBJ2-1; TCRdb outputs TRBD2, but without DNA this stays unchecked. Per germline, CDR1 DFQATT and CDR2 SNEGSKA (reference sequence). CDR3 length: 16 amino acids. The CDR3 reads CSACPPGAGFADEQFF.

The chain couples TRBV28 to TRBJ2-2; TCRdb selects TRBD2, and the lack of DNA leaves this call unchecked. Germline CDR1 and CDR2: MDHEN and SYDVKM. The CDR3 runs 13 residues. CDR3 amino acids: CASSLRLPPRLFF.

The chain has TRBV20-1 and TRBJ2-7. In germline, CDR1 is DFQATT, CDR2 SNEGSKA (reference sequence). The CDR3 has 13 amino acids. Here the CDR3 reads CSAPKDSSYEQYF.

This rearrangement joins TRBV21-1 to TRBJ1-5; TCRdb picks TRBD1, but there is no DNA to check that call. TRBV21-1 is marked as a pseudogene. This CDR3 spans 19 amino acids. The CDR3 sequence is CASSKAYRGTALRSQPQHF.

The V call is TRBV18, the J call TRBJ1-3. Germline CDR1 and CDR2: KGHSH and LQKENI. The CDR3 sequence is 17 residues long. The CDR3 loop reads CASSPRVTPDSGNTIYF.

This chain uses TRBV5-1 with TRBJ2-3. The CDR3 is 14 amino acids. Germline loops: CDR1 SGHRS, CDR2 YFSETQ. CDR3 loop: CASSGSASTDTQYF.

The chain combines TRBV5-1 with TRBJ1-1. The length of the CDR3 is 14 residues. Germline V lookup: CDR1 SGHRS, CDR2 YFSETQ. The CDR3 sequence is CASSLVAGNAEAFF.

The chain carries TRBV28 and TRBJ1-3. Germline V gene sequence: CDR1 MDHEN, CDR2 SYDVKM. The CDR3 runs to 15 residues. The CDR3: CASSLPRVSGNTIYF.

V is TRBV5-4 and J is TRBJ2-1; absent DNA, TCRdb's TRBD1 call cannot be checked. The CDR3 length is 14 residues. CDR1 and CDR2 (germline): SGHNT, YYREEE (reference sequence). Here the CDR3 reads CASSLSRGGNEQFF.

The chain joins TRBV7-9 to TRBJ1-1. This CDR3 has 12 amino acids. Germline CDR1 reads SEHNR; CDR2 reads FQNEAQ (reference sequence). CDR3 loop: CASSTDYTEAFF.

The V call is TRBV20-1, the J call TRBJ2-1; with no DNA, the TCRdb D assignment of TRBD2 cannot be verified. The CDR3 covers 14 residues. The germline V gene has CDR1 DFQATT and CDR2 SNEGSKA (reference sequence). The CDR3 spells CSVDRDQSYNEQFF.

This sequence joins TRBV6-1 and TRBJ2-2; TCRdb lists TRBD1, though no DNA is available to test this call. Per the germline V gene, CDR1 is MNHNS and CDR2 is SASEGT. The CDR3 spans 16 residues. The CDR3 region is CASSERDRGDTGELFF.

The chain couples TRBV12-3 or TRBV12-4 to TRBJ2-7. This CDR3 has 13 residues. The CDR3 loop reads CASSLVSPYEQYF.

V is TRBV5-6 and J is TRBJ2-2; TCRdb picks TRBD2, but there is no DNA to check that call. This CDR3 has 15 amino acids. Germline V lookup: CDR1 SGHDT, CDR2 YYEEEE. The CDR3 protein is CASSIGTHYTGELFF.

Here the CDR3 reads CSSWDGNTEAFF. This sequence joins TRBV29-1 and TRBJ1-1; TCRdb's D call, TRBD1, is unchecked because there is no DNA. Germline V lookup: CDR1 SQVTM, CDR2 ANQGSEA. The CDR3 sequence is 12 residues long.